This TCR beta chain was documented in a study of T cells expressing NK-cell markers. Findings of the study overall: The study left the HCMV specificity of expanded NKG2C+ T cell clones unresolved.

On this clonotype: Antigen unknown.

From the 5' RACE reads, TCRdb lists one entry per CDR3 protein and no DNA. Its table lists 150,000 to 180,000 distinct CDR3 sequences. The length of the CDR3 is 12 residues. Germline-derived CDR1 and CDR2 are MRHNA and SNTAGT. This chain links TRBV6-4 with TRBJ2-1. Sequencing was carried out using blood T cells: a sorted CD56 or NKG2C T cell subset, CD4+ or CD8+ T cells, or bulk PBMC T cells (not recorded which). The source of this sequence is a woman between 45 and 65 years old in good health. The CDR3 reads CASTGPYNEQFF.